This T cell receptor beta chain was retrieved from a study of T cell responses to AZD1222 COVID-19 vaccine. V was clipped by 4 bases and J by 3 bases, with 10 bases between them. This CDR3 has 14 amino acids. Germline loops: CDR1 MNHNS, CDR2 SASEGT. The method was immunoSEQ multiplex PCR; TCRdb's version includes in-frame clones alone and lacks a portion of them. The sample lists 150,000 to 200,000 clones, roughly nine tenths occurring once. Second doses that came at about 4 or about 12 weeks were put together. This chain uses TRBV6-1 with TRBJ1-5; TRBD1 might be the D (6 bases). The clonotype comes from an adult who received the AZD1222 COVID-19 vaccine. The sample was peripheral blood, taken 28 days after the second AZD1222 dose. CDR3 residues: CASSATGYNQPQHF. In DNA form, the CDR3 reads TGTGCCAGCAGTGCCACAGGGTACAATCAGCCCCAGCATTTT.